These 21 T cell receptor beta chains share one sample of origin, sequenced in a study of cytomegalovirus exposure and HLA in healthy donors. PCR involved 60 Vbeta and 13 Jbeta primers. Profiling relied on immunoSEQ multiplex PCR, and the TCRdb table lists in-frame clones only, not all of them. The repertoire includes about 190,000 clones, 84% of them detected once, and around 0.26% sits in the top ten. The sequencing sample was made of PBMCs. The receptors here all came from a boy aged 5-17 years in good health and CMV-seronegative.

The chain couples TRBV25-1 to TRBJ2-1, with TRBD2 matching 10 bases. Trimming removed 9 bases from V and 6 bases from J; junction bases left unmatched: 14. CDR1 is MGHDK, CDR2 SYGVNS, per germline. The CDR3 is made up of 16 amino acids. CDR3: CASRPGLAISGNEQFF. CDR3 sequence (DNA): TGTGCCAGTAGACCGGGACTAGCGATTTCTGGCAATGAGCAGTTCTTC.

V usage is TRBV19 and J usage is TRBJ2-7, with TRBD1 identical over 8 bases. This CDR3 comprises 15 residues. The germline V gene has CDR1 LNHDA and CDR2 SQIVND (reference sequence). J was trimmed by 3 bases and V by 4 bases; bases with no gene match: 8. The DNA of the CDR3 is TGTGCCAGTAGTAGAGGACAGGGAAAAGGCTACGAGCAGTACTTC. It specifies CASSRGQGKGYEQYF. Full variable domain (remainder filled in from reference TRBV19 and TRBJ2-7): DGGITQSPKYLFRKEGQNVTLSCEQNLNHDAMYWYRQDPGQGLRLIYYSQIVNDFQKGDIAEGYSVSREKKESFPLTVTSAQKNPTAFYLCASSRGQGKGYEQYFGPGTRLTVT.

The chain has TRBV7-9 and TRBJ1-4; 9 bases agree with TRBD1. This CDR3 region has 17 residues. V trimming: 5 bases; J trimming: 4 bases; junction bases outside the gene matches: 11. Germline CDR1 SEHNR, CDR2 FQNEAQ (reference sequence). CDR3 coding DNA: TGTGCCAGCAGCCCCCCCGGGACAGGGACTAGTAATGAAAAACTGTTTTTT. Translated, it gives CASSPPGTGTSNEKLFF.

The chain couples TRBV14 to TRBJ2-1; TRBD2 might be the D (5 bases). The CDR3 totals 11 residues. Germline V gene data show CDR1 as SGHDN and CDR2 as FVKESK. Trimming shortened V by 8 bases and J by 11 bases, and 13 bases separated the two germline ends. CDR3 DNA: TGTGCCAGCTCCACCAGGACTCAGCAGTTCTTC. Translation: CASSTRTQQFF. Together with reference TRBV14 and TRBJ2-1, the CDR3 gives the full variable domain: EAGVTQFPSHSVIEKGQTVTLRCDPISGHDNLYWYRRVMGKEIKFLLHFVKESKQDESGMPNNRFLAERTGGTYSTLKVQPAELEDSGVYFCASSTRTQQFFGPGTRLTVL.

V gene TRBV11-2 combines with J gene TRBJ2-7, with a possible D match to TRBD2 (6 bases). Germline V gene data show CDR1 as SGHAT and CDR2 as FQNNGV. V was cut by 4 bases and J by 3 bases, with 13 bases left in between. The CDR3 length is 14 residues. In nucleotides, the CDR3 is TGTGCCAGCAGCTGGGGGGACGGGTTCTACGAGCAGTACTTC. This gives the protein CASSWGDGFYEQYF.

This chain joins TRBV4-3 and TRBJ1-2, with D unclear. The germline gives CDR1 LGHNA, CDR2 YSLEER. The CDR3 runs to 12 residues. V lost 4 bases, J lost 4 bases, and 7 bases lay in between. Here the CDR3 DNA reads TGCGCCAGCAGCCCCGGGATCTATGGCTACACCTTC. Translation: CASSPGIYGYTF.

J is TRBJ1-1 and V is TRBV7-8; D is uncertain. Germline V gene data show CDR1 as SGHVS and CDR2 as FQNEAQ. The CDR3 totals 16 residues. V lost 1 base, J lost 4 bases, and 16 bases lay in between. CDR3 coding DNA: TGTGCCAGCAGCTTAGGCCCCTCCCGCGGATTCACTGAAGCTTTCTTT. It is translated as CASSLGPSRGFTEAFF.

The chain recombines TRBV11-1 with TRBJ1-6; D gene uncertain. In germline, CDR1 is SGHAT, CDR2 FQDESV (reference sequence). The CDR3 contains 14 residues. V was cut by 1 base and J by 11 bases, with 12 bases left in between. CDR3 loop: CASSLESKSAPLHF. Written as DNA, the CDR3 is TGTGCCAGCAGCTTAGAATCTAAATCGGCACCCCTCCACTTT.

This clone is a singleton in its sample. The V call is TRBV29-1, the J call TRBJ1-2; D remains unclear. V was cut by 7 bases and J by 1 base, with 16 bases left in between. Germline V gives CDR1 SQVTM, CDR2 ANQGSEA. The CDR3 extends over 14 amino acids. Written as DNA, the CDR3 is TGCAGCGCGATTAGCCCCGCGGATAACTATGGCTACACCTTC. Its translation: CSAISPADNYGYTF.

V is TRBV27 and J is TRBJ1-6, with 8 bases fitting TRBD1. V was clipped by 5 bases and J by 10 bases; unmatched bases: 10. CDR1 and CDR2 from the germline V gene are MNHEY and SMNVEV (reference sequence). The CDR3 contains 15 residues. The CDR3 DNA is TGTGCCAGCAGTCCCCGGACAGGGTTAGTCTCACCCCTCCACTTT. Protein sequence: CASSPRTGLVSPLHF.

The count of this clone is one. This rearrangement joins TRBV11-2 to TRBJ1-2; D not resolved. The CDR3 loop spans 13 amino acids. Germline-derived CDR1 and CDR2 are SGHAT and FQNNGV. The V end was cut by 8 bases, the J end by 0 bases, with 10 bases between. CDR3 in amino acids: CASGRRSNYGYTF. CDR3 coding DNA: TGTGCCAGCGGCAGGCGTTCTAACTATGGCTACACCTTC. The complete variable domain, with remaining parts taken from reference TRBV11-2 and TRBJ1-2, reads EAGVAQSPRYKIIEKRQSVAFWCNPISGHATLYWYQQILGQGPKLLIQFQNNGVVDDSQLPKDRFSAERLKGVDSTLKIQPAKLEDSAVYLCASGRRSNYGYTFGSGTRLTVV.

This clone was recorded only once. The chain recombines TRBV11-2 with TRBJ1-5, with D possibly being TRBD1 (5 bases). Germline-derived CDR1 and CDR2 are SGHAT and FQNNGV. This CDR3 comprises 14 residues. Deletions cut 3 bases from V and 5 bases from J, with 11 bases between. The chain's CDR3 is CASSFDRTYQPQHF. DNA of the CDR3: TGTGCCAGCAGCTTTGACAGAACTTATCAGCCCCAGCATTTT.

The chain carries TRBV30 and TRBJ1-1, with no clear D. V lost 0 bases and J 4 bases, leaving 6 bases between the germline ends. The CDR3 is 12 amino acids. Looked up from germline, CDR1 is GTSNPN and CDR2 is SVGIG (reference sequence). In nucleotides, the CDR3 is TGTGCCTGGAGTGTACTTGGCACTGAAGCTTTCTTT. This sequence encodes CAWSVLGTEAFF.

The chain uses TRBV19 and TRBJ2-5; 12 nucleotides line up with TRBD2. CDR1 LNHDA and CDR2 SQIVND come from the germline V gene (reference sequence). J lost 2 bases, V lost 4 bases, and 5 bases had no gene match. There are 16 residues in the CDR3. The CDR3 loop is CASSNLAGGPQETQYF. As DNA, the CDR3 is TGTGCCAGTAGTAACCTAGCGGGGGGGCCACAAGAGACCCAGTACTTC.

The CDR3 region is CASSRQGTANTEAFF. The CDR3 nucleotides read TGTGCCAGCAGTCGACAGGGGACCGCTAACACTGAAGCTTTCTTT. This sequence joins TRBV7-9 and TRBJ1-1; 8 bases agree with TRBD1. J lost 2 bases, V lost 6 bases, and 8 bases had no gene match. CDR3 length equals 15 residues. The germline V gene has CDR1 SEHNR and CDR2 FQNEAQ (reference sequence).

This chain connects TRBV5-4 to TRBJ2-1, with D maybe TRBD2 (6 bases). Trimming took 0 bases from V and 9 from J, leaving 13 bases between them. CDR1 SGHNT and CDR2 YYREEE come from the germline V gene (reference sequence). This CDR3 contains 14 residues. This chain's CDR3 is CASSLAGLGGEQFF. CDR3 coding DNA: TGTGCCAGCAGCTTGGCCGGTTTGGGGGGTGAGCAGTTCTTC.

This clone was recorded a few times. The sample contains more than one DNA sequence encoding this CDR3. J is TRBJ1-1 and V is TRBV5-1; TRBD1 aligns across 9 bases. V lost 6 bases to trimming and J lost 1 base; unmatched junction nucleotides: 1. The CDR3 spans 13 residues. Germline CDR1 reads SGHRS; CDR2 reads YFSETQ. DNA for the CDR3: TGCGCCAGCACGGGACAGGGGAACACTGAAGCTTTCTTT. It translates to CASTGQGNTEAFF.

V is TRBV6-5 and J is TRBJ2-3; a weak D match, TRBD2 (6 bases). The ends were cut back, 4 bases at V and 3 bases at J, with 11 bases in the middle. The CDR3 extends over 14 amino acids. Germline CDR1 is MNHEY and CDR2 is SVGAGI. The chain's CDR3 is CASSSARGTDTQYF. DNA for the CDR3: TGTGCCAGCAGTTCGGCACGGGGGACAGATACGCAGTATTTT.

The chain links TRBV28 to TRBJ1-1; a possible D gene is TRBD1 (6 bases). Looked up from germline, CDR1 is MDHEN and CDR2 is SYDVKM. V lost 6 bases and J 9 bases, leaving 14 bases between the germline ends. The CDR3 spans 12 residues. CDR3 sequence reads: CASSMGGAKAFF. CDR3 DNA: TGTGCCAGCAGCATGGGGGGGGCGAAAGCTTTCTTT.

The rearrangement uses TRBV5-4 and TRBJ2-5; 9 bases align to TRBD2. Germline V lookup: CDR1 SGHNT, CDR2 YYREEE (reference sequence). CDR3 length: 16 amino acids. V was clipped by 0 bases and J by 4 bases; unmatched bases: 7. CDR3 DNA sequence: TGTGCCAGCAGCTTGGGCGGGGCTAGCGGGACAGAGACCCAGTACTTC. Translation: CASSLGGASGTETQYF.

The chain employs TRBV5-1 and TRBJ2-1, with 9 bases matching TRBD2. CDR3 length: 15 amino acids. The V segment lost 1 base and the J segment 4 bases; nucleotides outside the gene matches: 3. Germline-derived CDR1 and CDR2 are SGHRS and YFSETQ. The CDR3 loop reads CASSLTGLAYNEQFF. The CDR3 DNA follows: TGCGCCAGCAGCTTGACGGGACTAGCATACAATGAGCAGTTCTTC. The variable domain in full, with the rest retrieved from reference TRBV5-1 and TRBJ2-1, is KAGVTQTPRYLIKTRGQQVTLSCSPISGHRSVSWYQQTPGQGLQFLFEYFSETQRNKGNFPGRFSGRQFSNSRSEMNVSTLELGDSALYLCASSLTGLAYNEQFFGPGTRLTVL.